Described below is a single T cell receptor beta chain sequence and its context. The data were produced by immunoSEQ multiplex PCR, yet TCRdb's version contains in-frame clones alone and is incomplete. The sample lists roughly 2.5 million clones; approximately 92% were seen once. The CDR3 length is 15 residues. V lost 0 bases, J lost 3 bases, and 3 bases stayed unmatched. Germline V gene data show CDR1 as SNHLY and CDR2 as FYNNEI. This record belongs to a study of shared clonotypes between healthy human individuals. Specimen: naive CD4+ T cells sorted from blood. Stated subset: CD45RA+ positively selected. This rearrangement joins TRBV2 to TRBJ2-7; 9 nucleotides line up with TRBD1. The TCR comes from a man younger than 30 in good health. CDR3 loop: CASSEALGQGYEQYF. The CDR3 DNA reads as TGTGCCAGCAGTGAAGCGCTGGGACAGGGCTACGAGCAGTACTTC.